This T cell receptor (beta chain) comes out of a study of blood T cell repertoires in COVID-19. Comments on this clone: At the DNA level, this CDR3 is encoded by other sequences in the same sample as well.

Some clones are missing from TCRdb's copy, which holds only in-frame ones; the method was immunoSEQ multiplex PCR. The data show about 320,000 clones, 86% seen once. The CDR3 is 15 residues long. Germline trimming cut 1 base from V and 4 bases from J; bases unmatched to any gene: 4. Germline CDR1 is SGHRS and CDR2 is YFSETQ. Sequencing was carried out using peripheral blood. This TCR was recovered from a woman in her 50s with acute or convalescent COVID-19. This sequence joins TRBV5-1 and TRBJ1-5, with 8 bases matching TRBD1. In DNA, the CDR3 is TGCGCCAGCAGCTTGACAGGGGGAGGGAATCAGCCCCAGCATTTT. This gives the protein CASSLTGGGNQPQHF.